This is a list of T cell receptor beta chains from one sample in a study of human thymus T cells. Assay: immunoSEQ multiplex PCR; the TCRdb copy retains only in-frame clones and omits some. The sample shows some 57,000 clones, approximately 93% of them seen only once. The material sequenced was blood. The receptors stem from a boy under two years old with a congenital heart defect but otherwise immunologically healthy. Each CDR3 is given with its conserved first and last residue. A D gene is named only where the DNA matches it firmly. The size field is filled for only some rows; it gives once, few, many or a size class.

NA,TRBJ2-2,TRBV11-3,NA,TGTGCCAGCAGCTTAGATTGGAGCGCCGGGGAGCTGTTTTTT,CASSLDWSAGELFF
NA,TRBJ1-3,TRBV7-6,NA,TGTGCCAGCAGCTTAGAACTCTCCTCTGGAAACACCATATATTTT,CASSLELSSGNTIYF
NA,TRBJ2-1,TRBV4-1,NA,TGCGCCAGCAGCCAACCGACAGGCAATGAGCAGTTCTTC,CASSQPTGNEQFF
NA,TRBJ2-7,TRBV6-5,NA,TGTGCGAGCGGCATAAGGTACGAGCAGTACTTC,CASGIRYEQYF
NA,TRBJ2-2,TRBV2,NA,TGTGCCAGCAGAACGAACACCGGGGAGCTGTTTTTT,CASRTNTGELFF
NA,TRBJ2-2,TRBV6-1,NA,TGTGCCAGCAGTGAGACTGTACGGCGGGTGAACACCGGGGAGCTGTTTTTT,CASSETVRRVNTGELFF
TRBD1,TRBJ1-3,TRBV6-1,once,TGTGCCAGCAGTGAATTGGGGGGAGGGGGCTATTCTGGAAACACCATATATTTT,CASSELGGGGYSGNTIYF
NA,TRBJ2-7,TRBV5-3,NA,TGTGCCAGAAGCTTCGCGGACATGAGGAGCGAGCAGTACTTC,CARSFADMRSEQYF
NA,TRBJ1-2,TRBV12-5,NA,TGTGCTAGTGGTTTGGTAAAAGGGGGGGGCTATGGCTACACCTTC,CASGLVKGGGYGYTF
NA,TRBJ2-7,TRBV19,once,TGTGCCAGTAGCCTGAGAACCGGGGGACCCTACGAGCAGTACTTC,CASSLRTGGPYEQYF
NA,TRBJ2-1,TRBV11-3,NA,TGTGCCAGCAGCCGAGGAACAGTTAGTTACAATGAGCAGTTCTTC,CASSRGTVSYNEQFF
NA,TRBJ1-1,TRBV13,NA,TGTGCCAGCAGCCCTAAGGGATCGCCAGAAGCTTTCTTT,CASSPKGSPEAFF
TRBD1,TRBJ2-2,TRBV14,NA,TGTGCCAGCAGCCGGACAGGGGTCGCCGGGGAGCTGTTTTTT,CASSRTGVAGELFF
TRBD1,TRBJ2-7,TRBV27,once,TGTGCCAGCAAGTCGGACAGGGCGCGGTACGAGCAGTACTTC,CASKSDRARYEQYF
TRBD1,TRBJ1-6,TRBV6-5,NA,TGTGCCAGCAGTTACGTCCGGGACAGGGGTTCACCCCTCCACTTT,CASSYVRDRGSPLHF
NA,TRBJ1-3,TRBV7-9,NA,TGTGCCAGCAGCTTAGAGACAGGATCTGGAAACACCATATATTTT,CASSLETGSGNTIYF
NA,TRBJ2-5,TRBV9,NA,TGTGCCAGCAGCGTAGGAATCCAAGAGACCCAGTACTTC,CASSVGIQETQYF
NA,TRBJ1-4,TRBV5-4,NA,TGTGCCAGCAGCTTGTGGGGACTTTCAAATGAAAAACTGTTTTTT,CASSLWGLSNEKLFF
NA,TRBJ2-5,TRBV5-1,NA,TGCGCCAGCAGCCAGGGATTTCGGGAGACCCAGTACTTC,CASSQGFRETQYF
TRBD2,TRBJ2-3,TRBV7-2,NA,TGTGCCAGCAGCCCTCTAGCGGGGGGGCGGGCAGATACGCAGTATTTT,CASSPLAGGRADTQYF
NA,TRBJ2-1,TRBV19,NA,TGTGCCAGTAGTATAGGATCTAGAGGGGTGAGCGAGCAGTTCTTC,CASSIGSRGVSEQFF
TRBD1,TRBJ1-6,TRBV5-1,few,TGCGCCAGCAGTCTCATAGGAGGGGGCCGAGGTTCACCCCTCCACTTT,CASSLIGGGRGSPLHF
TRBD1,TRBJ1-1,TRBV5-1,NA,TGCGCCAGCAGCTTGCGACAGGGATACACTGAAGCTTTCTTT,CASSLRQGYTEAFF
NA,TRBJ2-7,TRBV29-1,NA,TGCAGCGTCAACGTCGGGACACCCTTTCCCTACGAGCAGTACTTC,CSVNVGTPFPYEQYF
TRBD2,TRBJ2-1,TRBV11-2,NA,TGTGCCTCTACTAGGGGACGACTAGCGGGAAACAATGAGCAGTTCTTC,CASTRGRLAGNNEQFF
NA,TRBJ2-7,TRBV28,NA,TGTGCCAGCAGTTCGCTTAGGGGTTCAGCAGGGGAAAGATTCTACGAGCAGTACTTC,CASSSLRGSAGERFYEQYF
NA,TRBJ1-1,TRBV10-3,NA,TGTGCCATACGTTCGTGGGGCACGGCACCCAACACTGAAGCTTTCTTT,CAIRSWGTAPNTEAFF
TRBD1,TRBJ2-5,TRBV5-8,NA,TGTGCCAGCAGCTTACAGGGGCTGGAGACCCAGTACTTC,CASSLQGLETQYF
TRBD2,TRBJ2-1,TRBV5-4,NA,TGTGCCAGCAGCTTGCCCTCGGGAGGGCTGAATGAGCAGTTCTTC,CASSLPSGGLNEQFF
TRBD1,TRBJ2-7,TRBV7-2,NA,TGTGCCAGCAGCTTAAGGGGGCTGGGGGTCACCTACGAGCAGTACTTC,CASSLRGLGVTYEQYF
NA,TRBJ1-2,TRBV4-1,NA,TGCGCCAGCAGACGCGACAGCGCCAAAGGTGGCTACACCTTC,CASRRDSAKGGYTF
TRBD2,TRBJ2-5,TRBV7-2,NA,TGTGCCAGCAGCCCGACCGGACTAGCGGGGCAAGAGACCCAGTACTTC,CASSPTGLAGQETQYF
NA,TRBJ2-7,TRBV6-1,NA,TGTGCCAGCAGCCAAGACAGGCTCAGCTACGAGCAGTACTTC,CASSQDRLSYEQYF
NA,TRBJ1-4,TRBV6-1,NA,TGTGCCAGCAGGCGGGCCACGGAAAAACTGTTTTTT,CASRRATEKLFF
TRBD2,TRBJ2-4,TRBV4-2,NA,TGTGCCAGCAGCCCTATAGCGGGAGAGGGGCGAAAAAACATTCAGTACTTC,CASSPIAGEGRKNIQYF
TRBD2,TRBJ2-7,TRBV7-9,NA,TGTGCCAGCAGCCTAGGACTAGCGGGGGACTCCTACGAGCAGTACTTC,CASSLGLAGDSYEQYF
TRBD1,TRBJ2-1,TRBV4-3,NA,TGCGCCAGCAGCCAATTGGCAGGGGGCATCTACAATGAGCAGTTCTTC,CASSQLAGGIYNEQFF
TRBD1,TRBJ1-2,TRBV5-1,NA,TGCGCCAGCAGCTTGGGACAGGGTGCCTATGGCTACACCTTC,CASSLGQGAYGYTF
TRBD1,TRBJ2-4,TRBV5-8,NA,TGTGCCAGCAGCTTGCCCGGGACAGGGAAGCCCATTCAGTACTTC,CASSLPGTGKPIQYF
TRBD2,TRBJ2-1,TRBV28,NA,TGTGCCAGCAGTTTAGGGGCTAGCGGGTCCGATGAGCAGTTCTTC,CASSLGASGSDEQFF
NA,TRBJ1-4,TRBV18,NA,TGTGCCAGCTCACCACGATGGGGGAAGGGTGAAAAACTGTTTTTT,CASSPRWGKGEKLFF
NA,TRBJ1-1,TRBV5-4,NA,TGTGCCAGCAGCTTGTTCGGGGTTTTGAACACTGAAGCTTTCTTT,CASSLFGVLNTEAFF
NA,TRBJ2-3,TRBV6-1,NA,TGTGCCAGCAGTGAAAGGGGGACTAGCACAGATACGCAGTATTTT,CASSERGTSTDTQYF
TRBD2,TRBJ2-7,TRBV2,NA,TGTGCCACCGGGCGCGGGGGTTCCTACGAGCAGTACTTC,CATGRGGSYEQYF
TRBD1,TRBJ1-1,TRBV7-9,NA,TGTGCCAGCAGCTTTCAGCAGGGGGCGCGGACTGAAGCTTTCTTT,CASSFQQGARTEAFF
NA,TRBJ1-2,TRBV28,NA,TGTGCCAGCAGTAGGGCCGCGACAAGTAACTATGGCTACACCTTC,CASSRAATSNYGYTF
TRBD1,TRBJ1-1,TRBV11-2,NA,TGTGCCAGCAGCTTAGCAGGGGGCCTTAGTACTGAAGCTTTCTTT,CASSLAGGLSTEAFF
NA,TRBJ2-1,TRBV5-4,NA,TGTGCCAGCAGCTTGGGGGTAACCTACAATGAGCAGTTCTTC,CASSLGVTYNEQFF
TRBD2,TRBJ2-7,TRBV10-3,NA,TGTGCCATCACTAGCGGGGGGGCCTACGAGCAGTACTTC,CAITSGGAYEQYF
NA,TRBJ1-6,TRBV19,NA,TGTGCCAGTAGTATTTTTTTAAATAATTCACCCCTCCACTTT,CASSIFLNNSPLHF
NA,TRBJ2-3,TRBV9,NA,TGTGCCAGCAGCGTAGCCACAGATACGCAGTATTTT,CASSVATDTQYF
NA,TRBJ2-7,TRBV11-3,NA,TGTGCCAGCAGCTTAGATGCAAGGAGGGGGGGCGAGCAGTACTTC,CASSLDARRGGEQYF
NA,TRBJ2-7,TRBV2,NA,TGTGCCAGTAACAAAGGGTTTCTCTCCTACGAGCAGTACTTC,CASNKGFLSYEQYF
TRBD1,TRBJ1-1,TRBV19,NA,TGTGCCAGTATCCTTGGACAGGCCGGCTGGGCCACTGAAGCTTTCTTT,CASILGQAGWATEAFF
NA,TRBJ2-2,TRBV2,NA,TGTGCCAGCAGTGAATTAGCAGTCTCGAACACCGGGGAGCTGTTTTTT,CASSELAVSNTGELFF